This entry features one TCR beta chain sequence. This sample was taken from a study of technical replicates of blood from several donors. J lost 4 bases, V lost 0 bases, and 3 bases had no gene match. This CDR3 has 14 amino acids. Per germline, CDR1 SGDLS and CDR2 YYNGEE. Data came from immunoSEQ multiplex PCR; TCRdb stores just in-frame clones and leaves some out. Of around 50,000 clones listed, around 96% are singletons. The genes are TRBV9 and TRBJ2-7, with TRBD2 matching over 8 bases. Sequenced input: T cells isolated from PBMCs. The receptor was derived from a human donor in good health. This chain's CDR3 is CASSVGASGYEQYF. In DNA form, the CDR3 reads TGTGCCAGCAGCGTAGGGGCTAGCGGGTACGAGCAGTACTTC.